Listed below are T cell receptor beta chains from one sample, sequenced in a study of T cell repertoires in cytomegalovirus infection. TCRdb independently ran MiXCR on the reads; one entry per CDR3 protein. The sample includes roughly 700,000 distinct CDR3 sequences, around 32% of them seen just once. Their target antigens are unknown. The source was cultured PBMCs, collected from culture after CMV antigen stimulation. The receptors were gathered from a human donor in good health (CMV status not recorded). Some clones in this sample may be carry-over from other donors' samples. Both conserved end residues are trimmed from each CDR3. D genes are given only for firm matches.

D | J | V | CDR3
TRBD1 | TRBJ2-7 | TRBV10-3 | ATLRDRSSYEQY
. | TRBJ1-2 | TRBV7-6 | ASSSVGNGYT
TRBD1 | TRBJ2-2 | TRBV6-1 | ASRADTGQGKTGELF
. | TRBJ2-5 | TRBV20-1 | SAQEGGREETQY
. | TRBJ2-3 | TRBV28 | ASSSHTTDTQY
TRBD2 | TRBJ2-3 | TRBV4-1 | ASSQRLAGATDTQY
TRBD1 | TRBJ2-5 | TRBV12-3/TRBV12-4 | ASSSGQGLQETQY
. | TRBJ1-2 | TRBV28 | ASTPGAHWYGYT
. | TRBJ1-5 | TRBV6-2/TRBV6-3 | ASSSRNSNQPQH
TRBD1 | TRBJ2-7 | TRBV18 | ASSLWTGGEEQY
. | TRBJ2-5 | TRBV6-6 | ASTRGGETQY
. | TRBJ2-2 | TRBV20-1 | SARHPARGTGELF
TRBD2 | TRBJ2-7 | TRBV20-1 | SARGGSGSHEQY
TRBD2 | TRBJ2-1 | TRBV7-6 | ASSLVRAGGPANEQF
TRBD1 | TRBJ2-1 | TRBV6-1 | ASITTGAKNEQF
TRBD2 | TRBJ2-1 | TRBV4-3 | ASSQTIRTSGRYNEQF
. | TRBJ1-1 | TRBV19 | ASSMSRNTEAF
. | TRBJ2-3 | TRBV29-1 | SVGGGEVGTDTQY
TRBD1 | TRBJ1-2 | TRBV12-3/TRBV12-4 | ASSPGTGMGYT
. | TRBJ2-2 | TRBV6-2/TRBV6-3 | ASMPPTGRAGELF
TRBD1 | TRBJ1-4 | TRBV7-8 | ASRAHRGPEEKLF
. | TRBJ2-1 | TRBV6-2/TRBV6-3 | ASSYSLGITHFETRRYNEQF
TRBD2 | TRBJ2-5 | TRBV7-2 | ASSSPGLAGGPETQY
. | TRBJ1-2 | TRBV19 | ASNPDRAYGYT
. | TRBJ1-6 | TRBV7-8 | ASSSRTRNSPLH
TRBD1 | TRBJ1-6 | TRBV20-1 | SAIRTGGSSPLH
. | TRBJ2-1 | TRBV4-2 | ASSQEGGVDNEQF
. | TRBJ1-3 | TRBV2 | ASSDGGVNGNTIY
. | TRBJ2-5 | TRBV5-1 | ASSLTIGPGETQY
TRBD2 | TRBJ2-7 | TRBV5-1 | ASSLDREEDVYEQY
TRBD2 | TRBJ2-1 | TRBV7-9 | ASSLSPSGYNEQF
. | TRBJ1-3 | TRBV5-1 | ASSLAPGIMSGNTIY
. | TRBJ2-1 | TRBV7-2 | ASSLVVYNEQF
. | TRBJ2-3 | TRBV4-1 | ASSYREAADTQY
TRBD2 | TRBJ2-5 | TRBV11-2 | ASSFLSGRGRETQY